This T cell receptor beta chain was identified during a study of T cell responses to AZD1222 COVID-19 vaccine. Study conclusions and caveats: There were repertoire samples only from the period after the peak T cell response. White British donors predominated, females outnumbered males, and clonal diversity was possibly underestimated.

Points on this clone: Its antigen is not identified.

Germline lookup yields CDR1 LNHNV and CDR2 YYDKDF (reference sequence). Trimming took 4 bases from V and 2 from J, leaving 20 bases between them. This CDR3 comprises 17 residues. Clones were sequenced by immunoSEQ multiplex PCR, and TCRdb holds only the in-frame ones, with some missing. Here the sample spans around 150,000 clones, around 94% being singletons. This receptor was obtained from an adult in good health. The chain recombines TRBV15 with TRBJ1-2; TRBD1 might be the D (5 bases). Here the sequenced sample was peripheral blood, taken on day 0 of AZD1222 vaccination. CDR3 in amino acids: CATSISFGGFENYGYTF. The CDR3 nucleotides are TGTGCCACCAGCATTTCGTTCGGGGGTTTCGAGAACTATGGCTACACCTTC.